The 30 T cell receptor beta chains below all came from one sample that was sequenced in a study of OX40 agonist ivuxolimab in advanced cancers. The data were produced by immunoSEQ multiplex PCR, yet TCRdb's version contains in-frame clones alone and is incomplete. The repertoire holds tens of thousands of clones, more than 85% seen once, with roughly an eighth in the top ten. The specimen was CD4+ or CD8+ T cells sorted from blood, collected in a trial of the OX40 agonist ivuxolimab. Receptors were obtained from an adult with an advanced solid tumor such as melanoma, head and neck, liver or kidney cancer.

This chain connects TRBV5-1 to TRBJ2-7; TRBD2 aligns across 12 bases. CDR1 and CDR2 (germline): SGHRS, YFSETQ. CDR3 size: 15 residues. V dropped 5 bases and J dropped 4; count of bases not matched to a gene: 7. As DNA, the CDR3 is TGCGCCAGCAGACCCACTAGCGGGGGGTCTTACGAGCAGTACTTC. Translating gives CASRPTSGGSYEQYF.

This clone came up once. V is TRBV15 and J is TRBJ1-1; D unresolved. In germline, CDR1 is LNHNV, CDR2 YYDKDF (reference sequence). The CDR3 spans 16 residues. With 0 bases removed from V and 3 bases from J, the gap between germline ends came to 14 bases. DNA for the CDR3: TGTGCCACCAGCAGAGATGTGCCGGGAGGGTACACTGAAGCTTTCTTT. It is translated as CATSRDVPGGYTEAFF. Full variable domain (rest looked up from reference TRBV15 and TRBJ1-1): DAMVIQNPRYQVTQFGKPVTLSCSQTLNHNVMYWYQQKSSQAPKLLFHYYDKDFNNEADTPDNFQSRRPNTSFCFLDIRSPGLGDTAMYLCATSRDVPGGYTEAFFGQGTRLTVV.

The genes are TRBV10-1 and TRBJ2-7; TRBD2 aligns across 8 bases. The J segment lost 2 bases and the V segment lost 0 bases, leaving 6 bases of the junction unmatched. Germline CDR1 WNHNN, CDR2 SYGVQD (reference sequence). This CDR3 spans 16 amino acids. The DNA for the CDR3 is TGCGCCAGCAGTGAGTCGCGGGGGGTCCCAACCTACGAGCAGTACTTC. Translating gives CASSESRGVPTYEQYF.

The chain combines TRBV18 with TRBJ2-1; D is undetermined. CDR1 KGHSH and CDR2 LQKENI come from the germline V gene. Trimming took 6 bases from V and 2 from J, leaving 17 bases between them. This CDR3 comprises 16 residues. The CDR3 DNA is TGTGCCAGCTCGTTTGGTACCTCCGAGCCCTACAATGAGCAGTTCTTC. Protein sequence: CASSFGTSEPYNEQFF.

This CDR3 is CASSPRQGDSNYGYTF. The CDR3 coding sequence is TGTGCCAGCAGCCCACGCCAAGGGGACTCTAACTATGGCTACACCTTC. This chain links TRBV5-8 with TRBJ1-2; perhaps TRBD1 as D (5 bases). V gave up 4 bases and J gave up 0 bases, with 16 bases separating them. The CDR3 is 16 amino acids. Germline V gene lookup returns CDR1 SGHTS and CDR2 YDEGEE.

The genes are TRBV27 and TRBJ2-5; no clear D gene. The V end lost 4 bases, the J end lost 5 bases, and 8 bases lay between the germline ends. The CDR3 spans 12 residues. Germline CDR1 is MNHEY and CDR2 is SMNVEV (reference sequence). The CDR3 DNA reads TGTGCCAGCAGTTCCCTCCACGAGACCCAGTACTTC. Its translation: CASSSLHETQYF.

The gene calls are TRBV7-9 and TRBJ1-1; TRBD1 aligns across 7 bases. Germline CDR1 is SEHNR and CDR2 is FQNEAQ (reference sequence). Trimming cost V 5 bases and J 4 bases; bases outside gene matches: 16. CDR3 length: 17 residues. The CDR3 nucleotides are TGTGCCAGCAGCCTAACCCCAGGGGGGCCCCTTAGCACTGAAGCTTTCTTT. Amino acids: CASSLTPGGPLSTEAFF.

This chain connects TRBV6-5 to TRBJ2-7; 8 bases are a match to TRBD2. Germline values: CDR1 MNHEY, CDR2 SVGAGI. The CDR3 contains 15 residues. The junction had 5 bases not matched to a gene; V was cut back by 4 bases and J by 0 bases. This CDR3 is CASSWAGGLSYEQYF. CDR3 in DNA: TGTGCCAGCAGTTGGGCGGGAGGACTCTCCTACGAGCAGTACTTC.

This clone was seen just once. This chain joins TRBV5-1 and TRBJ1-1, with a tentative D call TRBD1 (6 bases). The CDR3 is 16 residues long. Per germline, CDR1 SGHRS and CDR2 YFSETQ. V was clipped by 0 bases and J by 1 base, with 13 bases between them. The CDR3: CASSLDILGANTEAFF. CDR3 in DNA: TGCGCCAGCAGCTTGGACATTTTGGGGGCGAACACTGAAGCTTTCTTT.

The chain couples TRBV5-1 to TRBJ2-7; no clear D. CDR1 SGHRS and CDR2 YFSETQ come from the germline V gene. V dropped 4 bases and J dropped 1 base, with 9 bases sitting between them. The CDR3 is 13 residues long. The CDR3: CASSADGSYEQYF. The CDR3 DNA is TGCGCCAGCAGCGCGGACGGATCCTACGAGCAGTACTTC.

The chain employs TRBV19 and TRBJ2-5; TRBD1 agrees at 7 bases. Unmatched junction bases numbered 3, after V lost 5 bases and J lost 0 bases. The germline CDR1 and CDR2 sequences are LNHDA and SQIVND (reference sequence). The CDR3 covers 14 residues. The CDR3 nucleotides read TGTGCCAGTAGTCTACAGGGGAACCAAGAGACCCAGTACTTC. It specifies CASSLQGNQETQYF.

This chain links TRBV7-9 with TRBJ2-3, with 12 bases matching TRBD2. Germline CDR1 is SEHNR and CDR2 is FQNEAQ (reference sequence). V dropped 1 base and J dropped 4; count of bases not matched to a gene: 9. The CDR3 spans 18 residues. CDR3 sequence reads: CASSLGPGLAGKADTQYF. CDR3 DNA: TGTGCCAGCAGCTTAGGCCCTGGACTAGCGGGGAAGGCAGATACGCAGTATTTT.

The chain is built from TRBV5-4 and TRBJ2-2, with D perhaps matching TRBD1 (5 bases). V gave up 2 bases and J gave up 2 bases, with 7 bases separating them. Per germline, CDR1 SGHNT and CDR2 YYREEE (reference sequence). The CDR3 contains 14 residues. The CDR3 DNA reads as TGTGCCAGCAGCTTTCAGGGTAACACCGGGGAGCTGTTTTTT. Translating it yields CASSFQGNTGELFF.

The CDR3 sequence: CASSPTTGSYEQYF. The CDR3 DNA reads as TGTGCCAGCAGCCCGACCACAGGTTCCTACGAGCAGTACTTC. V and J are TRBV5-6 and TRBJ2-5; possibly TRBD1 for D (5 bases). The J call may be incorrect, as the DNA end agrees better with TRBJ2-7. Germline assignment: CDR1 SGHDT and CDR2 YYEEEE. The CDR3 runs to 14 residues.

The genes are TRBV5-6 and TRBJ2-7, with a weak D call TRBD1 (5 bases). V lost 4 bases and J 1 base, leaving 12 bases between the germline ends. There are 14 residues in the CDR3. Germline V gene data show CDR1 as SGHDT and CDR2 as YYEEEE. The DNA for the CDR3 is TGTGCCAGCAGCCCGACCACAGGTTCCTACGAGCAGTACTTC. Protein sequence: CASSPTTGSYEQYF. The full variable domain, rest sourced from reference TRBV5-6 and TRBJ2-7, is DAGVTQSPTHLIKTRGQQVTLRCSPKSGHDTVSWYQQALGQGPQFIFQYYEEEERQRGNFPDRFSGHQFPNYSSELNVNALLLGDSALYLCASSPTTGSYEQYFGPGTRLTVT.

The rearrangement links TRBV27 to TRBJ1-3, with D maybe TRBD1 (6 bases). Looked up from germline, CDR1 is MNHEY and CDR2 is SMNVEV (reference sequence). This CDR3 is 14 amino acids long. Trimming left V 4 bases short and J 3 bases short, with 10 bases between. The CDR3 bases are TGTGCCAGCAGTTGGGGGGCGGTTGGAAACACCATATATTTT. This codes for CASSWGAVGNTIYF.

This chain links TRBV7-3 with TRBJ2-1; D gene uncertain. Germline V gives CDR1 SGHTA, CDR2 FQGTGA. The CDR3 length is 17 residues. The V end was cut by 0 bases, the J end by 0 bases, with 12 bases between. The CDR3 protein is CASSLTVAASSYNEQFF. The DNA of the CDR3 is TGTGCCAGCAGCTTAACGGTGGCAGCCAGCTCCTACAATGAGCAGTTCTTC.

The gene calls are TRBV4-3 and TRBJ2-1; TRBD2 agrees at 12 bases. The CDR3 is made up of 19 amino acids. Losses at the gene ends were 0 bases for V and 9 bases for J; bases not matched to a gene: 15. Germline assignment: CDR1 LGHNA and CDR2 YSLEER. The DNA for the CDR3 is TGCGCCAGCAGCCAAGATCCGGCTAGCGGGGGGGCCTGGGATAGTGAGCAGTTCTTC. It encodes CASSQDPASGGAWDSEQFF.

This chain connects TRBV2 to TRBJ2-7, with 10 positions matching TRBD2. J lost 13 bases, V lost 6 bases, and 9 bases had no gene match. The germline CDR1 and CDR2 sequences are SNHLY and FYNNEI. CDR3 length: 12 amino acids. In nucleotides, the CDR3 is TGTGCCAGCAGGGATTCTAGCGGGAGACGATACTTC. It specifies CASRDSSGRRYF.

V usage is TRBV28 and J usage is TRBJ2-3, with D perhaps given as TRBD1 or TRBD2 (5 bases each). The CDR3 extends over 16 amino acids. Looked up from germline, CDR1 is MDHEN and CDR2 is SYDVKM. The V end was cut by 4 bases, the J end by 1 base, with 15 bases between. This chain's CDR3 is CASSSPSRDRTDTQYF. The CDR3, as DNA: TGTGCCAGCAGTTCACCCAGCCGGGACCGCACAGATACGCAGTATTTT.

The gene calls are TRBV28 and TRBJ1-1; D may be TRBD1 (5 bases). The CDR3 consists of 11 residues. The V end was cut by 3 bases, the J end by 11 bases, with 10 bases between. Looked up from germline, CDR1 is MDHEN and CDR2 is SYDVKM. The CDR3 DNA sequence: TGTGCCAGCAGTTTCTGGGGGGATGCTTTCTTT. Translating gives CASSFWGDAFF.

The chain couples TRBV19 to TRBJ1-3; unclear D gene. The CDR3 runs to 14 residues. The germline CDR1 and CDR2 sequences are LNHDA and SQIVND (reference sequence). Trimming removed 1 base at V and 2 bases at J, with 6 bases between. The CDR3 sequence: CASSIGGTGNTIYF. DNA for the CDR3: TGTGCCAGTAGTATAGGAGGGACTGGAAACACCATATATTTT. The variable domain in full, completed from reference TRBV19 and TRBJ1-3, reads DGGITQSPKYLFRKEGQNVTLSCEQNLNHDAMYWYRQDPGQGLRLIYYSQIVNDFQKGDIAEGYSVSREKKESFPLTVTSAQKNPTAFYLCASSIGGTGNTIYFGEGSWLTVV.

This clone came up once. The gene calls are TRBV9 and TRBJ1-5, with no clear D. CDR1 is SGDLS, CDR2 YYNGEE, per germline. The CDR3 is made up of 14 amino acids. Trimming removed 3 bases from V and 2 bases from J, with 9 bases in between. As DNA, the CDR3 is TGTGCCAGCAGCGATCACGGTGGCAATCAGCCCCAGCATTTT. Translation: CASSDHGGNQPQHF. Complete variable domain (other parts from reference TRBV9 and TRBJ1-5): DSGVTQTPKHLITATGQRVTLRCSPRSGDLSVYWYQQSLDQGLQFLIQYYNGEERAKGNILERFSAQQFPDLHSELNLSSLELGDSALYFCASSDHGGNQPQHFGDGTRLSIL.

This clone was recorded once. The chain employs TRBV4-2 and TRBJ1-5; weak D call: TRBD1 (5 bases). Germline lookup yields CDR1 LGHNA and CDR2 YNFKEQ. This CDR3 is 17 amino acids long. The V end was cut by 0 bases, the J end by 0 bases, with 12 bases between. In DNA form, the CDR3 reads TGTGCCAGCAGCCAAGAATTGGGCAGGGTTAGCAATCAGCCCCAGCATTTT. Amino acids: CASSQELGRVSNQPQHF.

The chain has TRBV11-2 and TRBJ2-5; TRBD1 agrees at 10 bases. The CDR3 length is 15 residues. Germline V gene lookup returns CDR1 SGHAT and CDR2 FQNNGV. V shed 5 bases and J 9 bases; nucleotides not matched to a gene: 12. CDR3 in DNA: TGTGCCAGCAGCAGTCGGACAGGGGGACAGTTGGCCCAGTACTTC. Amino acid sequence: CASSSRTGGQLAQYF. The full variable domain, its missing parts supplied by reference TRBV11-2 and TRBJ2-5, is EAGVAQSPRYKIIEKRQSVAFWCNPISGHATLYWYQQILGQGPKLLIQFQNNGVVDDSQLPKDRFSAERLKGVDSTLKIQPAKLEDSAVYLCASSSRTGGQLAQYFGPGTRLLVL.

The chain is built from TRBV4-1 and TRBJ1-2; D is undetermined. The CDR3 totals 15 residues. Trimming shortened V by 1 base and J by 4 bases, and 13 bases separated the two germline ends. Per the germline V gene, CDR1 is MGHRA and CDR2 is YSYEKL. CDR3 DNA: TGCGCCAGCAGCCAAGTCCCCGGGGTCTCCTATGGCTACACCTTC. It codes for CASSQVPGVSYGYTF.

V is TRBV2 and J is TRBJ2-1; 7 positions agree with TRBD1. The germline gives CDR1 SNHLY, CDR2 FYNNEI. The ends lost 7 bases at V and 2 bases at J; junction bases unmatched: 11. This CDR3 contains 16 residues. The CDR3 here is CASTERGQLAYNEQFF. DNA for the CDR3: TGTGCCAGCACCGAAAGGGGGCAGCTTGCCTACAATGAGCAGTTCTTC.

This clone has only a few counts. The J gene is TRBJ1-5, the V gene TRBV27, with D hard to call. CDR3 size: 13 residues. CDR1 and CDR2 from the germline V gene are MNHEY and SMNVEV (reference sequence). Trimming removed 3 bases at V and 7 bases at J, with 10 bases between. Here the CDR3 reads CASSFKVEQPQHF. The CDR3 nucleotides are TGTGCCAGCAGTTTCAAGGTAGAACAGCCCCAGCATTTT.

The chain is built from TRBV27 and TRBJ2-5; 8 bases match TRBD2. This CDR3 is built from 15 residues. Trimming cost V 4 bases and J 4 bases; bases outside gene matches: 8. Germline V gene data show CDR1 as MNHEY and CDR2 as SMNVEV (reference sequence). DNA for the CDR3: TGTGCCAGCAGTTCCCAACCGGGGGGGCGAGAGACCCAGTACTTC. This translates into CASSSQPGGRETQYF.

This sequence joins TRBV21-1 and TRBJ2-6. TRBV21-1 is deemed a pseudogene. The CDR3 loop spans 13 amino acids. The CDR3 nucleotides are TGTGCCAGCAGCCAGGACGGGGCCAACGTCCTGACTTTC. Translating it yields CASSQDGANVLTF.